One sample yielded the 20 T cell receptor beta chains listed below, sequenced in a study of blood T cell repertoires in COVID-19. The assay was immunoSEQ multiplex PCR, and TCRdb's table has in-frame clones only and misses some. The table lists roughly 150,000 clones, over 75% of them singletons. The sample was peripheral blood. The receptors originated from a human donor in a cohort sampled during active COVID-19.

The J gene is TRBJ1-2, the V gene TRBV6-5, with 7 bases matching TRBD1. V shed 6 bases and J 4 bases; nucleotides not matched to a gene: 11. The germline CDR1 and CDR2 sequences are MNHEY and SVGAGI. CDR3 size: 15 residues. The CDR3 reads CASSPGTDGSYGYTF. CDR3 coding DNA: TGTGCCAGCAGCCCCGGGACAGACGGGAGCTATGGCTACACCTTC.

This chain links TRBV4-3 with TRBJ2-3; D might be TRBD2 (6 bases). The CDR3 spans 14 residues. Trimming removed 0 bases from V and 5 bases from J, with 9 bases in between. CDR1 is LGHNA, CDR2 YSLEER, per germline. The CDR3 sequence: CASSQEGRGDTQYF. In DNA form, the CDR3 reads TGCGCCAGCAGCCAAGAGGGGCGGGGAGATACGCAGTATTTT.

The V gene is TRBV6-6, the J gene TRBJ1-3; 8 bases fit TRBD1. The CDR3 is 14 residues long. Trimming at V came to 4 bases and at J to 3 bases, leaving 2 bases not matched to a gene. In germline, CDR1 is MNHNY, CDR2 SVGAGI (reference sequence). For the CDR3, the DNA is TGTGCCAGCAGTTTGACAGGGGATGGAAACACCATATATTTT. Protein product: CASSLTGDGNTIYF.

This CDR3 reads CASTPSGRGNEQFF. Here the CDR3 DNA reads TGCGCCAGCACCCCTAGCGGGAGGGGTAATGAGCAGTTCTTC. The V and J genes are TRBV5-1 and TRBJ2-1, with 12 bases matching TRBD2. This CDR3 has 14 residues. V lost 6 bases and J lost 7; bases outside the gene matches: 5. Germline CDR1 SGHRS, CDR2 YFSETQ.

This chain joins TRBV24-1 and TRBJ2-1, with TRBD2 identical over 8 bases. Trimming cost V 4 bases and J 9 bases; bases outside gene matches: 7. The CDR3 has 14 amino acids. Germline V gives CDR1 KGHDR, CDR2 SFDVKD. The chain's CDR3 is CATSDPRTSFEQFF. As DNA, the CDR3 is TGTGCCACCAGTGACCCGAGGACTAGCTTTGAGCAGTTCTTC.

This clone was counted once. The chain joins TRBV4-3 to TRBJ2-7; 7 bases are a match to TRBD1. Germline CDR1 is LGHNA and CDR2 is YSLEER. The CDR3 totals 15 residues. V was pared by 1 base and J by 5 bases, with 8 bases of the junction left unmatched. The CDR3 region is CASSQAAGGRNEQYF. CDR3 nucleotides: TGCGCCAGCAGCCAAGCGGCAGGGGGTAGGAACGAGCAGTACTTC.

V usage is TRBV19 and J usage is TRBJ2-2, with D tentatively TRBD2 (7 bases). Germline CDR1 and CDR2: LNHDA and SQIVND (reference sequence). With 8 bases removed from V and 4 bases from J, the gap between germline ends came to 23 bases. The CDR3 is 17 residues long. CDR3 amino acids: CASALGGGGATTGELFF. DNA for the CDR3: TGTGCCAGTGCGCTGGGAGGCGGGGGCGCAACCACCGGGGAGCTGTTTTTT.

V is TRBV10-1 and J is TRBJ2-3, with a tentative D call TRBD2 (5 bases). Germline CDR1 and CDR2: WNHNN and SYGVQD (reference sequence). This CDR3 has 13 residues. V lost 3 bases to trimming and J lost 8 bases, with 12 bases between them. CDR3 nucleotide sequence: TGCGCCAGCAGTGATGGTAGCGCTTCTACGCAGTATTTT. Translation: CASSDGSASTQYF.

The CDR3 region is CASSLVGGDGYTF. The CDR3, as DNA: TGTGCCAGCAGCTTAGTGGGCGGGGACGGCTACACCTTC. This rearrangement joins TRBV7-6 to TRBJ1-2; perhaps TRBD1 as D (5 bases). Trimming shortened V by 1 base and J by 8 bases, and 11 bases separated the two germline ends. Germline CDR1 and CDR2: SGHVS and FNYEAQ. The CDR3 contains 13 residues.

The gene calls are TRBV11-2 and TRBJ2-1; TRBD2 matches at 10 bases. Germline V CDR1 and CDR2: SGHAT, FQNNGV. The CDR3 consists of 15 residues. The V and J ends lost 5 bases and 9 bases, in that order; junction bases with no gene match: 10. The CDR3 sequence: CASSRERGGTVEQFF. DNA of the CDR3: TGTGCCAGCAGCCGAGAGCGGGGGGGTACGGTTGAGCAGTTCTTC.

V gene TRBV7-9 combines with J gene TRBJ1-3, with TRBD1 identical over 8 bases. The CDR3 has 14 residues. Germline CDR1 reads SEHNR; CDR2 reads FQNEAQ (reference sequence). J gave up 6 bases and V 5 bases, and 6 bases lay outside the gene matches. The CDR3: CASSPGQGENTIYF. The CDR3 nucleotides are TGTGCCAGCAGCCCTGGACAGGGCGAAAACACCATATATTTT.

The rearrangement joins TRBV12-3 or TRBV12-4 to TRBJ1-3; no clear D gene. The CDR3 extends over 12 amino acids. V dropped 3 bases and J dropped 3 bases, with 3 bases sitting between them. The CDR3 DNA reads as TGTGCCAGCAGTTTGTATGGAAACACCATATATTTT. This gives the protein CASSLYGNTIYF.

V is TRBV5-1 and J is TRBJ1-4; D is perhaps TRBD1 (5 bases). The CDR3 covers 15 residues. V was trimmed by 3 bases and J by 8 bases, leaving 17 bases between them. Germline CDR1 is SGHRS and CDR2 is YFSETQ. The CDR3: CASSSSRGSGEKLFF. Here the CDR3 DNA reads TGCGCCAGCAGCTCTTCTCGGGGGTCAGGGGAAAAACTGTTTTTT. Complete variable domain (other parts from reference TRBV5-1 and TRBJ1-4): KAGVTQTPRYLIKTRGQQVTLSCSPISGHRSVSWYQQTPGQGLQFLFEYFSETQRNKGNFPGRFSGRQFSNSRSEMNVSTLELGDSALYLCASSSSRGSGEKLFFGSGTQLSVL.

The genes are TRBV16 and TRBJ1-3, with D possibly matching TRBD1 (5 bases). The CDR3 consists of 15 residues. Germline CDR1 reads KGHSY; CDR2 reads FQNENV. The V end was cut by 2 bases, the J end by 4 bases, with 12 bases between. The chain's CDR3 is CASSQGRVSGNTIYF. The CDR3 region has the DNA TGTGCCAGCAGCCAAGGCAGGGTCTCCGGAAACACCATATATTTT.

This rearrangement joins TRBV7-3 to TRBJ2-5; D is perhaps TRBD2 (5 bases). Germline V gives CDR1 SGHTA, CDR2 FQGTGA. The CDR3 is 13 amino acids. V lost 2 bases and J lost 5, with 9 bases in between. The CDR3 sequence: CASSLVRGETQYF. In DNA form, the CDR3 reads TGTGCCAGCAGCTTAGTCAGAGGGGAGACCCAGTACTTC.

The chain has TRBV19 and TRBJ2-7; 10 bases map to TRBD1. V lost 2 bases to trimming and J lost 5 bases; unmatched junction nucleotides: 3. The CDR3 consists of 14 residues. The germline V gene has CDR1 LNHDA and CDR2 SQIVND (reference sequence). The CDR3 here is CASSIKGTGDEQYF. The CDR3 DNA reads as TGTGCCAGTAGTATAAAGGGGACAGGGGACGAGCAGTACTTC.

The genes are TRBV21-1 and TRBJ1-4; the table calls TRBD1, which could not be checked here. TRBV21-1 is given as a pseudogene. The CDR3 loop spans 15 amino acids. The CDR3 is CASSKECRGEGVMFF. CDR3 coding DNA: TGTGCCAGCAGCAAAGAATGCAGGGGCGAGGGAGTGATGTTTTTT.

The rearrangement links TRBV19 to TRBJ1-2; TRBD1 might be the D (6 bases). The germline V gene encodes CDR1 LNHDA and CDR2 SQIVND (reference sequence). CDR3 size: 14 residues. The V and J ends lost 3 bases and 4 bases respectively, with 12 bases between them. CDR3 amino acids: CASSMTTGFYGYTF. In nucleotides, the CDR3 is TGTGCCAGTAGTATGACGACAGGCTTCTATGGCTACACCTTC.

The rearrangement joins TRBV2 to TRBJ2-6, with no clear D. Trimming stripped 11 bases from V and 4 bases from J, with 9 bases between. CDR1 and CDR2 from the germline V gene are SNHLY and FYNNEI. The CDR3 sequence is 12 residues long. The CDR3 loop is CADFGGANVLTF. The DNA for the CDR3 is TGTGCCGATTTCGGGGGGGCCAACGTCCTGACTTTC.

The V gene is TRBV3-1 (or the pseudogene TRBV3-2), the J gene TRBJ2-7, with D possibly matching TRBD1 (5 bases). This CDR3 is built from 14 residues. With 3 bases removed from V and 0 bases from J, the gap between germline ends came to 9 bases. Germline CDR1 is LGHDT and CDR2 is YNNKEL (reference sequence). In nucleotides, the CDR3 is TGTGCCAGCAGCCAGACGACAGACTCCTACGAGCAGTACTTC. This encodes CASSQTTDSYEQYF.